Sequencing of this T cell receptor (beta chain) was carried out in a study of immune reconstitution after stem cell transplant in scleroderma (dated by TCRdb to about 2017). Receptor libraries were prepared by RT-PCR. Sequencing instrument: Illumina MiSeq. TCRdb applied fastp at Q25 and MiXCR to the public reads, then kept only in-frame beta chains. All rows with the same CDR3 protein become a single entry with the most common DNA and genes. In all, the sample holds over 2,000 distinct CDR3 sequences, and 6.5% to 9% of those were seen once. 10% to 15% of the sample is held by the ten biggest clonotypes. From the cysteine through the phenylalanine, the CDR3 covers 12 amino acids. Only the CDR3 part of the read is kept: 36 bases, read in frame from the first base. Between the V and J ends, shortened by 7 bases and 8 bases respectively, the junction contains 11 bases. The germline V gene supplies CDR1 MGHDK and CDR2 SYGVNS.

Regarding this clonotype: It lacks a known antigen. A read error is possible here, since a much larger clone lies one base away.

Sample acquisition took place before or after autologous hematopoietic stem cell transplantation (not recorded which). This receptor was obtained from a male donor with systemic sclerosis. Recombination linked TRBV25-1 to TRBJ1-4, and the D gene may be TRBD1, 5 bases matching. The sequence in DNA is TGTGCCAGCAAGAAGGGGCACGAAAAACTGTTTTTT. Its protein product is CASKKGHEKLFF.